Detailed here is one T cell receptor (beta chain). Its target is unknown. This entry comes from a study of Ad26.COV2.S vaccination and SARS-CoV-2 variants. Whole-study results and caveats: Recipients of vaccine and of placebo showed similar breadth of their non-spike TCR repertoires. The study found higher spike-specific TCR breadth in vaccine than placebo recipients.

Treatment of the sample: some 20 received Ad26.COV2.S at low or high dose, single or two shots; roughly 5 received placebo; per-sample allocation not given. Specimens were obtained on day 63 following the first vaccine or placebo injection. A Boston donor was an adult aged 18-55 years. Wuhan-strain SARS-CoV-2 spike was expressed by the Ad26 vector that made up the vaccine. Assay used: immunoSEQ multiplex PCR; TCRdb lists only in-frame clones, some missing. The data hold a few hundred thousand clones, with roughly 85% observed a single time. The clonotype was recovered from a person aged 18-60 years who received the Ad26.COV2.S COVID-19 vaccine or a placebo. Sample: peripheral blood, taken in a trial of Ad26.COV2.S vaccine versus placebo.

CDR3 in DNA: TGTGCCAGCTCACGGAGGGACAGCAACTCTGGAAACACCATATATTTT. This gives the protein CASSRRDSNSGNTIYF. The chain joins TRBV18 to TRBJ1-3; 7 nucleotides match TRBD1. V lost 4 bases and J lost 0; bases outside the gene matches: 6. The CDR3 is made up of 16 amino acids. Looked up from germline, CDR1 is KGHSH and CDR2 is LQKENI.